The subject of this entry is one TCR beta chain. Its cognate antigen has yet to be identified. Per-base quality was not reported, and no clone a single base away is much larger than it. The collaborating institutions used their own protocols to collect whole blood in K2EDTA tubes. For TCRbeta analysis, collaborators shipped samples in one of three forms: frozen whole blood, isolated PBMCs, or DNA extracted from either of those sample types. TCRbeta CDR3 regions were amplified from genomic DNA using the immunoSEQ Assay, a bias-controlled multiplex PCR. In the source study's methods: Nucleated cell counts per sample were estimated from amplification of reference gene primers within the assay. To quantify the absolute abundance of each unique TCRbeta CDR3 rearrangement, sequence reads were collapsed and filtered. For each sample, productive Simpson clonality was calculated as the square root of Simpson's diversity index across productive rearrangements. In TCRdb, the immuneACCESS table is reduced to in-frame sequences with V and J assigned. These tables do not hold every clone; where another copy was compared, an unresolved V gene accounts for under half, and the others remain unexplained. The DNA was the basis for D and trimming; V, J and clone size are from that table. This sample is represented by 96,000 or so clones; 85% to 95% of them were singletons. In total, the top ten clones hold 1.5% to 2% of the sample.

Trimming removed 2 bases from V and 5 bases from J; the gene matches leave 9 bases unexplained. Reading the germline V gene gives CDR1 MNHEY and CDR2 SVGEGT. The CDR3 covers 16 residues, taking in both the cysteine and the phenylalanine. Of all the DNA, just the CDR3 is kept, 48 bases in frame from base 1. This record belongs to a study of blood T cell repertoires in COVID-19 (dated by TCRdb to about 2020). About the full investigation: The collaborator samples originated in the United States, Italy and Spain and spanned the acute and convalescent phases of COVID-19. The material from the prospective study consisted of cDNA or gDNA derived from T cells, B-cell-depleted T cells, or PBMCs. Deeply sampled blood TCRbeta repertoires from subjects exposed to, actively infected with, or recovered from COVID-19 were included in the dataset. The repertoires were released in a freely available public database intended as a resource for research on the immune response to SARS-CoV-2. Samples came from the ongoing ImmuneRACE study (first 160 participants) plus 1,254 subjects from 6 global collaborators. Sample metadata almost always included a de-identified subject ID, COVID-19 status, age in years and sex. Where available, HLA class I and class II types were obtained from metadata supplied by the sample provider rather than from assay-based typing. General conclusions and limits of the study: The amount of clinical and demographic metadata varied by source and participant and was provided uncurated.

The chain employs TRBV6-2 or TRBV6-3 and TRBJ2-5; 9 nucleotides in the junction match TRBD2. Input material: peripheral blood. This clonotype originated in a man in his fifties or sixties with acute or convalescent COVID-19. The CDR3 is CASSYEGGLAMETQYF. The nucleotide sequence reads TGTGCCAGCAGTTACGAGGGGGGACTAGCAATGGAGACCCAGTACTTC.